This TCR beta chain was sequenced for a study of cytomegalovirus exposure and HLA in healthy donors. Study-wide findings and caveats: Testing in vitro showed a few CMV-associated chains specific for CMV antigens.

Researchers ran the PCR with 60 Vbeta and 13 Jbeta primers. The assay was immunoSEQ multiplex PCR, and TCRdb's table has in-frame clones only and misses some. The data contain about 140,000 clones, over 75% of them singletons. About this clone: Its antigen is not known.

The germline V and J ends were trimmed by 1 base and 8 bases, with 20 bases remaining between them. The CDR3 is 16 amino acids. CDR1 and CDR2 from the germline V gene are MNHNS and SASEGT. Donors were ostensibly healthy at sampling, although undocumented immune exposures were probable. The source of this sequence is a woman aged 40 to 49 in good health and CMV-seronegative. Sequencing was carried out using PBMCs. The chain employs TRBV6-1 and TRBJ1-2; the D gene is possibly TRBD1 (5 bases). CDR3 bases: TGTGCCAGCAGTGAAGGGGCCCGGGGGTTCGGGTCCGGCTACACCTTC. It is translated as CASSEGARGFGSGYTF.